A selection of T cell receptor beta chains follows, all from one sample in a study of Graves' ophthalmopathy and Graves' hyperthyroidism. TCRdb re-called the multiplex PCR reads through MiXCR, storing one row per CDR3 protein. Among 1 million to 1.3 million distinct CDR3 sequences listed, 35% to 40% were seen once. The sequencing input was peripheral blood or thyroid tissue (not recorded which). All receptors come from an adult man with Graves' hyperthyroidism. Both conserved end residues are part of each CDR3. The order of the fields is D gene, clone size, V gene, CDR3 protein. D genes are given only for firm matches. The listing skips clone size in some rows; elsewhere it reads once, few, many or a size class.

NA many TRBV7-2 CASSLKGRSSSGNTIYF
NA NA TRBV7-9 CASSPDVFYGYTF
NA NA TRBV5-5 CASSLELQGSSYNSPLHF
NA few TRBV3-1 CASSQVGGGYTF
TRBD2 many TRBV5-1 CASSLAGTDTQYF
NA many TRBV20-1 CSARGAGVKTQYF
NA NA TRBV20-1 CSARDLGGGWIDNQPQHF
NA NA TRBV2 CASRRGHEQFF
NA many TRBV19 CASLSRAEAFF
TRBD1 NA TRBV20-1 CSAKGGTASYEQYF
NA many TRBV5-8 CASSFLWDTIYEQYF
NA many TRBV10-2 CASSRDVLSPLHF
NA NA TRBV7-9 CASTLPTQGNSPLHF
TRBD1 NA TRBV19 CASRDRESSYEQYF
NA many TRBV29-1 CSVVGGASSETQYF
TRBD2 NA TRBV19 CASSIQLAGGSYEQYF
NA NA TRBV9 CASSAQYEQYF
TRBD2 NA TRBV29-1 CSVALAGGRSYEQYF
NA NA TRBV14 CASSQSWWTSRGELFF
TRBD1 many TRBV7-3 CASSPAGQGLNQPQHF
TRBD2 few TRBV4-3 CASSQDRLSGSETQYF
TRBD1 once TRBV10-3 CAISGGQSANYGYTF
NA many TRBV29-1 CSVQEGGAYGYTF
TRBD1 many TRBV24-1 CATSDSSGGSFNQPQHF
NA NA TRBV2 CASLPTGELFF
NA NA TRBV20-1 CSARDVQWSPGELFF
NA NA TRBV28 CASSLIPREQYF
NA NA TRBV15 CATGPEQYF
NA many TRBV11-2 CASSSHRDGNYGYTF
TRBD1 many TRBV7-2 CASTSPGTGFGYTF
NA few TRBV12-3/TRBV12-4 CASTGTQGEGAGELFF
NA NA TRBV20-1 CSAPRRERNTEAFF
TRBD2 few TRBV6-5 CASSYRAGDEQYF
NA NA TRBV2 CASSPFSSYEQYF
NA many TRBV10-3 CAISESTGPAEAFF
NA NA TRBV7-9 CASSLGDSSATQYF
NA few TRBV12-3/TRBV12-4 CASSFYSSGNTIYF
TRBD1 many TRBV25-1 CASSAPGQGAYEQYF
TRBD2 NA TRBV27 CASANGGGYEQYF
NA NA TRBV2 CASSDGRGLDSEETQYF
NA NA TRBV9 CASSVSSGTGTYEQYF
NA NA TRBV7-3 CASSLIAGPGDEKLFF
NA many TRBV9 CASSVDGSHNQPQHF
TRBD2 NA TRBV20-1 CSARKAGGYEQYF
NA many TRBV7-2 CASSATTAELFF
NA many TRBV7-3 CASNSPGADTEAFF
NA NA TRBV7-3 CASRGQHFQETQYF
NA few TRBV10-2 CASSDQNQPQHF
NA few TRBV15 CATRGEGKDTEAFF
NA NA TRBV6-6 CASSYSLTTVSGNTIYF